These 25 T cell receptor beta chains originate from one sample sequenced in a study of read filtering for tumor transcriptome and immune sequencing. This library used approximately 370 ng RNA and molecular barcoded adaptors spanning alpha/delta and beta/gamma chains. TCRdb re-called the reads through MiXCR, storing one row per CDR3 protein. This table has about 39,000 distinct CDR3 sequences, 14% appearing once. Sequenced: a population of CD138-negative cells sorted from bone marrow. The receptors here all came from a donor aged 40 or older with multiple myeloma.

The rearrangement links TRBV11-3 to TRBJ2-5; perhaps TRBD1 as D (6 bases). The CDR3 is 14 residues long. Germline V gene data show CDR1 as SGHNT and CDR2 as YENEEA. Trimming removed 3 bases from V and 3 bases from J, with 11 bases in between. The CDR3 loop reads CASSFRDIEETQYF. The DNA for the CDR3 is TGTGCCAGCAGCTTTCGGGACATCGAAGAGACCCAGTACTTC.

This chain joins TRBV29-1 and TRBJ2-5; 10 positions agree with TRBD1. Germline V CDR1 and CDR2: SQVTM, ANQGSEA. V gave up 6 bases and J gave up 2 bases; unmatched junction bases: 6. The CDR3 is 14 residues long. CDR3 coding DNA: TGCAGCGTCGCCGGACAGGGGGGGCAAGAGACCCAGTACTTC. Protein product: CSVAGQGGQETQYF.

The genes are TRBV1 and TRBJ2-3; TRBD2 reflects the table's D call only, with no check against the DNA. TRBV1 is designated a pseudogene. This CDR3 is 16 amino acids long. Here the CDR3 reads CASSLTRRGTTDTQYF. Written as DNA, the CDR3 is TGTGCCAGCAGCTTAACGAGGCGGGGAACCACAGATACGCAGTATTTT.

Ten or more counts support this clonotype. The CDR3 protein is CASSLAISGLAYEQYF. CDR3 bases: TGCGCCAGCAGCTTGGCCATAAGCGGATTAGCCTACGAGCAGTACTTC. V usage is TRBV5-1 and J usage is TRBJ2-7, with D perhaps TRBD2 (5 bases). The V end was cut by 0 bases, the J end by 2 bases, with 15 bases between. Looked up from germline, CDR1 is SGHRS and CDR2 is YFSETQ. This CDR3 has 16 amino acids.

This clonotype appeared many times. The J gene is TRBJ2-5, the V gene TRBV20-1; 8 positions agree with TRBD1. The V gene's germline CDR1 is DFQATT and CDR2 SNEGSKA (reference sequence). The CDR3 length is 15 residues. Trimming at V came to 6 bases and at J to 4 bases, leaving 13 bases not matched to a gene. CDR3 residues: CSARSDRGLGETQYF. As DNA, the CDR3 is TGCAGTGCCCGCTCTGACAGGGGTTTAGGAGAGACCCAGTACTTC.

By share of the sample, this clonotype is medium-sized. The chain uses TRBV11-1 and TRBJ1-1; D remains unclear. CDR1 and CDR2 from the germline V gene are SGHAT and FQDESV (reference sequence). Trimming shortened V by 0 bases and J by 0 bases, and 8 bases separated the two germline ends. The CDR3 consists of 15 residues. The CDR3 coding sequence is TGTGCCAGCAGCTTAGCGGTGGGAATGAACACTGAAGCTTTCTTT. This sequence encodes CASSLAVGMNTEAFF.

This clonotype was found once. The CDR3 ends on some other residue instead of the conserved phenylalanine or tryptophan, so this is likely a read error. The rearrangement joins TRBV2 to TRBJ2-2; no definite D call. This CDR3 is 15 amino acids long. Germline V CDR1 and CDR2: SNHLY, FYNNEI. The CDR3 region has the DNA TGTGCCAGCAAAAGTGGTGCAGGAAACAGCGGGGAGCTGTTTCTT. It encodes CASKSGAGNSGELFL.

This clonotype was observed many times. V usage is TRBV18 and J usage is TRBJ2-7, with TRBD1 as a possible D gene (6 bases). CDR1 and CDR2 (germline): KGHSH, LQKENI. V was clipped by 2 bases and J by 1 base, with 9 bases between them. This CDR3 contains 14 residues. CDR3 loop: CASSPRGMSYEQYF. CDR3 DNA: TGTGCCAGCTCACCAAGGGGGATGTCCTACGAGCAGTACTTC.

This clonotype was counted a few times. The rearrangement joins TRBV19 to TRBJ2-2; D is perhaps TRBD1 or TRBD2 (5 bases each). CDR1 LNHDA and CDR2 SQIVND come from the germline V gene (reference sequence). V was cut by 7 bases and J by 0 bases, with 12 bases left in between. This CDR3 has 15 residues. CDR3 coding DNA: TGTGCCAGTAAACCTCGGGGCGCGAACACCGGGGAGCTGTTTTTT. Its protein product is CASKPRGANTGELFF.

As for this clonotype: A read error likely explains this, since a far larger clone differs by one base. This chain uses TRBV10-2 with TRBJ2-7; tentatively, D is TRBD1 (6 bases). The CDR3 loop spans 14 amino acids. CDR1 WSHSY and CDR2 SAAADI come from the germline V gene. The CDR3 DNA reads TGTGCCATCAGATCCGACAGGACTGCCTACGGGCAGTACTTC. The encoded protein is CAIRSDRTAYGQYF.

This clonotype was found many times. V and J are TRBV7-9 and TRBJ2-7, with D unresolved. Per the germline V gene, CDR1 is SEHNR and CDR2 is FQNEAQ (reference sequence). This CDR3 is 12 amino acids long. The germline V and J ends were trimmed by 5 bases and 0 bases, with 5 bases remaining between them. The CDR3 nucleotides are TGTGCCAGCAGCCGCATCTCCTACGAGCAGTACTTC. Translation: CASSRISYEQYF. The entire variable domain, with the rest obtained from reference TRBV7-9 and TRBJ2-7, is as follows: DTGVSQNPRHKITKRGQNVTFRCDPISEHNRLYWYRQTLGQGPEFLTYFQNEAQLEKSRLLSDRFSAERPKGSFSTLEIQRTEQGDSAMYLCASSRISYEQYFGPGTRLTVT.

This clonotype was counted ten times or more. The V and J genes are TRBV7-9 and TRBJ2-1, with 8 bases lining up with TRBD2. The CDR3 extends over 15 amino acids. Germline trimming cut 8 bases from V and 2 bases from J; bases unmatched to any gene: 8. Per germline, CDR1 SEHNR and CDR2 FQNEAQ (reference sequence). CDR3 coding DNA: TGTGCCAGCCGGTACGGGGGGGAAACCTACAATGAGCAGTTCTTC. Translation: CASRYGGETYNEQFF. Combining the CDR3 with reference TRBV7-9 and TRBJ2-1 gives the whole variable domain DTGVSQNPRHKITKRGQNVTFRCDPISEHNRLYWYRQTLGQGPEFLTYFQNEAQLEKSRLLSDRFSAERPKGSFSTLEIQRTEQGDSAMYLCASRYGGETYNEQFFGPGTRLTVL.

The sample holds many counts of this clonotype. The J gene is TRBJ1-5, the V gene TRBV20-1; no firm D call. The CDR3 contains 14 residues. The germline CDR1 and CDR2 sequences are DFQATT and SNEGSKA (reference sequence). Trimming cost V 6 bases and J 3 bases, with 15 bases left between them. CDR3 nucleotide sequence: TGCAGTGCCGCCCCAGATGGAGTCAATCAGCCCCAGCATTTT. This gives the protein CSAAPDGVNQPQHF.

This clonotype was seen repeatedly, ten times or more. V is TRBV20-1 and J is TRBJ2-4; D is ambiguous. Looked up from germline, CDR1 is DFQATT and CDR2 is SNEGSKA (reference sequence). The CDR3 is 14 amino acids. The V gene lost 5 bases and the J gene lost 1 base, with 12 bases spanning the gap. The CDR3 reads CSAGSTLAKNIQYF. The CDR3 DNA sequence: TGCAGTGCTGGTTCCACCCTGGCCAAAAACATTCAGTACTTC.

The V and J genes are TRBV12-3 or TRBV12-4 and TRBJ2-1, with D maybe TRBD2 (5 bases). V was clipped by 3 bases and J by 7 bases, with 16 bases between them. The CDR3 sequence is 15 residues long. CDR3 amino acids: CASSFIDLTGNEQFF. CDR3 in DNA: TGTGCCAGCAGTTTCATCGATCTCACGGGGAATGAGCAGTTCTTC.

At least ten counts were recorded for this clonotype. J is TRBJ1-5 and V is TRBV7-3; D is unresolved. Germline V gene sequence: CDR1 SGHTA, CDR2 FQGTGA. V lost 5 bases to trimming and J lost 6 bases, with 8 bases between them. The CDR3 has 12 residues. In nucleotides, the CDR3 is TGTGCCAGCAGCCTTCCGGGTCAGCCCCAGCATTTT. It yields the protein CASSLPGQPQHF.

In this sample, this clonotype turned up many times. The chain joins TRBV11-2 to TRBJ1-1; 8 bases are shared with TRBD1. Trimming cost V 4 bases and J 2 bases; bases outside gene matches: 6. The CDR3 spans 15 residues. CDR1 is SGHAT, CDR2 FQNNGV, per germline. CDR3 in amino acids: CASSSGQGFNTEAFF. The CDR3 DNA is TGTGCCAGCAGCTCCGGACAGGGATTTAACACTGAAGCTTTCTTT.

In this sample, this clonotype turned up many times. This chain joins TRBV20-1 and TRBJ2-5, with 10 bases matching TRBD1. This CDR3 region has 13 residues. The germline V gene has CDR1 DFQATT and CDR2 SNEGSKA (reference sequence). Trimming removed 2 bases from V and 6 bases from J; junction bases left unmatched: 3. The CDR3 region has the DNA TGCAGTGCTAGATCGGGACAGGGGAAGACCCAGTACTTC. Translating it yields CSARSGQGKTQYF.

Concerning this clonotype itself: At one end the junction does not follow the germline gene, possibly because of a read error. The CDR3 loop reads CASIYISTGELLF. DNA for the CDR3: TGTGCCAGCATCTACATAAGCACCGGGGAGCTGCTTTTT. V usage is TRBV12-3 or TRBV12-4 and J usage is TRBJ2-2; possible D gene TRBD2, 5 bases. The CDR3 loop spans 13 amino acids.

This clonotype was recorded a few times. V gene TRBV7-9 combines with J gene TRBJ2-1; 11 bases line up with TRBD2. Trimming removed 5 bases from V and 7 bases from J; junction bases left unmatched: 16. The CDR3 runs to 18 residues. CDR1 and CDR2 (germline): SEHNR, FQNEAQ (reference sequence). CDR3 DNA: TGTGCCAGCAGCCTCAAACCCCCTCTAGCGGGAGGTAGTAATGAGCAGTTCTTC. It translates to CASSLKPPLAGGSNEQFF.

This clonotype occurred many times. This chain uses TRBV29-1 with TRBJ1-4, with a tentative D call TRBD1 (5 bases). Trimming removed 7 bases from V and 8 bases from J, with 17 bases in between. This CDR3 is built from 13 residues. Germline V gene sequence: CDR1 SQVTM, CDR2 ANQGSEA. The CDR3, as DNA: TGCAGCGCCGCTGGCCAGGGTAACGAAAAACTGTTTTTT. Its translation is CSAAGQGNEKLFF.

This clonotype was counted ten times or more. This sequence joins TRBV4-1 and TRBJ2-7; D uncertain. The CDR3 is 14 residues long. Looked up from germline, CDR1 is MGHRA and CDR2 is YSYEKL. Trimming stripped 5 bases from V and 2 bases from J, with 13 bases between. CDR3 bases: TGCGCCAGCAGCGATACCCGGCCCCCCTACGAGCAGTACTTC. Its protein is CASSDTRPPYEQYF.

As concerns this clonotype: With a much larger clone just one base away, this may be a read error. This chain connects TRBV3-1 to TRBJ2-1, with 9 nucleotides matching TRBD2. V dropped 5 bases and J dropped 9; count of bases not matched to a gene: 5. The CDR3 length is 13 residues. Per germline, CDR1 LGHDT and CDR2 YNNKEL (reference sequence). In DNA, the CDR3 is TGTGCCAGCAGCTCTATTAGCGGGAGTGAGCAGTTCTTC. Amino acid sequence: CASSSISGSEQFF.

This clonotype appeared a few times. The chain has TRBV5-1 and TRBJ2-5; D remains unclear. The CDR3 runs to 14 residues. Germline V lookup: CDR1 SGHRS, CDR2 YFSETQ. V gave up 4 bases and J gave up 5 bases, with 15 bases separating them. CDR3 in DNA: TGCGCCAGCAGCCGCTCCGGGCCCGGGGAGACCCAGTACTTC. It yields the protein CASSRSGPGETQYF. The whole variable domain, remainder taken from reference TRBV5-1 and TRBJ2-5, is KAGVTQTPRYLIKTRGQQVTLSCSPISGHRSVSWYQQTPGQGLQFLFEYFSETQRNKGNFPGRFSGRQFSNSRSEMNVSTLELGDSALYLCASSRSGPGETQYFGPGTRLLVL.

This clonotype has a count of ten or more. The chain has TRBV7-9 and TRBJ2-1; 8 bases map to TRBD2. Germline V lookup: CDR1 SEHNR, CDR2 FQNEAQ (reference sequence). Trimming took 5 bases from V and 0 from J; bases not matched to a gene: 6. The CDR3 is 16 amino acids. The CDR3 DNA is TGTGCCAGCAGCCCCCGGGGGGGGAGCTCCTACAATGAGCAGTTCTTC. Its translation: CASSPRGGSSYNEQFF.